Following are 4 T cell receptor beta chains from one sample sequenced in a study of regulatory T cells in long-lasting Graves disease. Construction of TCR beta libraries relied on iRepertoire HTBI primers and on Arm-PCR targeting CDR3 regions. TCRdb used MiXCR to reprocess the multiplex PCR reads, holding one entry per CDR3 protein. The sample includes hundreds of thousands of distinct CDR3 sequences, less than 20% of them seen just once. Time point in this sample: newly diagnosed GD, antithyroid drugs for less than 3 months. PBMC RNA was the source of the TCR library. This sample also appeared in a second study, on T cells in Graves' hyperthyroidism and ophthalmopathy.

The starting material was peripheral blood mononuclear cells (PBMCs), obtained at new diagnosis, from a patient treated with antithyroid drugs. The source is a woman younger than 45 with Graves disease.

This clonotype has only a few counts. V and J are TRBV7-2 and TRBJ2-3; no clear D gene. V was shortened by 1 base and J by 2 bases, with 7 bases between the two germline ends. This CDR3 is 14 amino acids long. The germline V gene has CDR1 SGHTA and CDR2 FQGNSA. The CDR3 is CASSLGVFTDTQYF. DNA for the CDR3: TGTGCCAGCAGCTTAGGCGTCTTCACAGATACGCAGTATTTT.

A few counts support this clonotype. This chain connects TRBV9 to TRBJ2-1; TRBD2 matches 11 bases. The CDR3 totals 14 residues. J gave up 10 bases and V 0 bases, and 3 bases lay outside the gene matches. The germline gives CDR1 SGDLS, CDR2 YYNGEE. Here the CDR3 reads CASSVVLAGVEQFF. In DNA, the CDR3 is TGTGCCAGCAGCGTAGTACTAGCGGGAGTGGAGCAGTTCTTC.

This clonotype occurred many times. V and J are TRBV12-3 or TRBV12-4 and TRBJ2-5; 13 nucleotides align to TRBD2. V shed 7 bases and J 5 bases; nucleotides not matched to a gene: 4. This CDR3 region has 14 residues. The CDR3, as DNA: TGTGCCAGCACCCTACTAGCGGGGGGGGAGACCCAGTACTTC. This sequence encodes CASTLLAGGETQYF.

In its sample, this clonotype was seen many times. J is TRBJ1-1 and V is TRBV3-1; tentative D call: TRBD1 (6 bases). The CDR3 loop spans 15 amino acids. With 3 bases removed from V and 3 bases from J, the gap between germline ends came to 14 bases. CDR1 LGHDT and CDR2 YNNKEL come from the germline V gene (reference sequence). CDR3 nucleotide sequence: TGTGCCAGCAGCCAGGCCACAGGGTCGTACACTGAAGCTTTCTTT. This encodes CASSQATGSYTEAFF.